The present entry profiles one T cell receptor beta chain with its context. Its antigen is still unknown. The data were taken from a study of lymphopenia after photon versus proton radiotherapy. Findings and limits, study-wide: Relative stability marked proton patients; photon patients lost diversity and naive cells. Post-nadir TCR diversity decline inversely tracked overall survival among those who died. Only patients who died were analyzed for survival; proton advantage is unproven. After the lymphocyte nadir, photon-treated repertoires showed oligoclonal expansion, especially of CD8+ Temra cells.

Produced via immunoSEQ multiplex PCR; TCRdb's table is partial and in-frame only. The sample includes tens of thousands of clones, more than 70% of them seen just once. The sample in question was peripheral blood, obtained from a patient treated with proton-based radiotherapy. The receptor was isolated from a woman in her seventies with pancreatic cancer. Some clones in this sample may be carry-over from other donors' samples.

The DNA of the CDR3 is TGTGCCAGCAGTAGGGGGGGGGCGGCTAATGAAAAACTGTTTTTT. This translates into CASSRGGAANEKLFF. The rearrangement uses TRBV6-5 and TRBJ1-4; D perhaps matches TRBD1 (6 bases). CDR3 size: 15 residues. V gave up 5 bases and J gave up 3 bases, with 13 bases separating them. The germline CDR1 and CDR2 sequences are MNHEY and SVGAGI.